This T cell receptor beta chain was identified in a study of monozygotic twins with inflammatory bowel disease. Looked up from germline, CDR1 is DFQATT and CDR2 is SNEGSKA (reference sequence). This CDR3 comprises 15 residues. RNA in its total form was extracted from whole blood, and T cells were not sorted. One entry per CDR3 protein, without DNA, is what TCRdb gives after re-calling the 5' RACE reads. The sample data list around 400,000 distinct CDR3 sequences. The sequencing sample was made of blood. This chain links TRBV20-1 with TRBJ2-7; no DNA is available, so the TRBD2 call from TCRdb remains unchecked. This receptor was taken from a human donor with ulcerative colitis or Crohn's disease, or a healthy co-twin of an affected twin (not recorded which). The CDR3 loop reads CSARSPGRTIYEQYF.